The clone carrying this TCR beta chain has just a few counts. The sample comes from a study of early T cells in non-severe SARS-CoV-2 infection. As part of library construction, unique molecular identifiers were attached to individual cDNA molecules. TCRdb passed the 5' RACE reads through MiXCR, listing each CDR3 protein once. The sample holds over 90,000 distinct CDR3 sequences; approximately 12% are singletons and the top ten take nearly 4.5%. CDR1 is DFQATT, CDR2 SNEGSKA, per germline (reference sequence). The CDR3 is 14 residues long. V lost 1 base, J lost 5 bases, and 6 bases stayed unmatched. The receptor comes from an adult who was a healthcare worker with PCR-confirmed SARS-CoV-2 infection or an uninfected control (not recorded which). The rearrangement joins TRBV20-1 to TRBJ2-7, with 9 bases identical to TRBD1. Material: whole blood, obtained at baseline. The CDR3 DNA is TGCAGTGCTAGAGTGGGGACAGGGAGGCACGAGCAGTACTTC. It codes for CSARVGTGRHEQYF.